This T cell receptor (beta chain) stems from a study of T cells in Graves' hyperthyroidism and ophthalmopathy. Researchers amplified the TCR beta CDR3 regions from RNA transcripts. With the HTBI primer set, the TCR CDR3 went through a first round of RT-PCR. Each CDR3 protein is one row after TCRdb ran MiXCR on the multiplex PCR reads. This table holds 560,000 or so distinct CDR3 sequences, 46% found once. Sequencing input: peripheral blood or thyroid tissue (not recorded which). The clonotype was recovered from a woman under 30 with Graves' hyperthyroidism.

The CDR3 DNA reads as TGTGCCACCCATCACTCGGACAGTATGAGCACTGAAGCTTTCTTT. Protein sequence: CATHHSDSMSTEAFF. The gene calls are TRBV24-1 and TRBJ1-1, with D tentatively TRBD1 (6 bases). V lost 9 bases and J 4 bases, leaving 20 bases between the germline ends. Germline V lookup: CDR1 KGHDR, CDR2 SFDVKD. CDR3 length: 15 amino acids.